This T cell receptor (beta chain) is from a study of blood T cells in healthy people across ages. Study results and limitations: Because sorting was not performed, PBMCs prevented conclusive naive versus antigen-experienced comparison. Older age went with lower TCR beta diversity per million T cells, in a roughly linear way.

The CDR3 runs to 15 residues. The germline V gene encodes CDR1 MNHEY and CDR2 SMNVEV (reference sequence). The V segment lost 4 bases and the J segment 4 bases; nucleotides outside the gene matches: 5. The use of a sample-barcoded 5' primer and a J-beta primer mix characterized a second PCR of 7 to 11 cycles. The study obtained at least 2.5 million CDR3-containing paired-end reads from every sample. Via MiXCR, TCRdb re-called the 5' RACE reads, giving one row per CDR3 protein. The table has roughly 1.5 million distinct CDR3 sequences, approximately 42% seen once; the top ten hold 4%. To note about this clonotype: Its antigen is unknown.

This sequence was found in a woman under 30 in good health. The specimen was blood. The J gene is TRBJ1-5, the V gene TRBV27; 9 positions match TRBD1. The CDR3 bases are TGTGCCAGCAGTTCCACAGGGGGCTGGAATCAGCCCCAGCATTTT. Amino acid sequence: CASSSTGGWNQPQHF.